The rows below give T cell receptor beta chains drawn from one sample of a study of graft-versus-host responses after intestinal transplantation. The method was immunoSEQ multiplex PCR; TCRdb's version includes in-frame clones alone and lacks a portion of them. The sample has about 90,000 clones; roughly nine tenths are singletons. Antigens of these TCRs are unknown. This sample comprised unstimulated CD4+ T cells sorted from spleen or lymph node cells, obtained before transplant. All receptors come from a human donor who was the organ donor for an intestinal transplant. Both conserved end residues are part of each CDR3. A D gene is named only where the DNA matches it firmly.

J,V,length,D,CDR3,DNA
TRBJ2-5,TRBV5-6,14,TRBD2,CASSLTSGQETQYF,TGTGCCAGCAGCTTGACTAGCGGGCAAGAGACCCAGTACTTC
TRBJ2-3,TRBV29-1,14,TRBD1,CSVERGPSTDTQYF,TGCAGCGTTGAAAGGGGGCCTTCCACAGATACGCAGTATTTT
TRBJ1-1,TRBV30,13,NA,CAWVREMNTEAFF,TGTGCCTGGGTCAGGGAAATGAACACTGAAGCTTTCTTT
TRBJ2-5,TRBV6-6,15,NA,CASSPLARVGETQYF,TGTGCCAGCAGTCCTCTTGCCAGGGTGGGCGAGACCCAGTACTTC
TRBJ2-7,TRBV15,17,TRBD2,CATGSERLAGETYEQYF,TGTGCCACCGGCAGCGAGAGACTAGCGGGAGAAACCTACGAGCAGTACTTC
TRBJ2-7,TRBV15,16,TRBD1,CATSGNYRGSSYEQYF,TGTGCCACCAGCGGGAACTACAGGGGCAGCTCCTACGAGCAGTACTTC
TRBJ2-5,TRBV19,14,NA,CARAKTGNGETQYF,TGTGCCAGAGCGAAAACAGGGAATGGGGAGACCCAGTACTTC
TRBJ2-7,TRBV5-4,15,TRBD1,CASSRRTGSPYEQYF,TGTGCCAGCAGTCGTAGGACAGGGTCCCCCTACGAGCAGTACTTC
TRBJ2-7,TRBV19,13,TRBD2,CASRLAGSYEQYF,TGTGCCAGTAGGCTAGCGGGGTCCTACGAGCAGTACTTC
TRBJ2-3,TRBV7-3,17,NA,CASSLTTSGTSTDTQYF,TGTGCCAGCAGCTTAACAACATCGGGAACTAGCACAGATACGCAGTATTTT
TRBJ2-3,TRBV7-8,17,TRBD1,CASSLQLSQGNTDTQYF,TGTGCCAGCAGCTTACAACTATCACAGGGGAACACAGATACGCAGTATTTT
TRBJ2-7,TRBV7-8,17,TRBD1,CASSLWSWDSRSYEQYF,TGTGCCAGCAGCTTATGGTCTTGGGACAGTAGGTCCTACGAGCAGTACTTC
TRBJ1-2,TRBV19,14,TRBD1,CASSPREGGSRYTF,TGTGCCAGTAGTCCCCGGGAAGGGGGCAGTCGCTACACCTTC
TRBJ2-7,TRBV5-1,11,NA,CASSLYYEQYF,TGCGCCAGCAGCCTATATTACGAGCAGTACTTC
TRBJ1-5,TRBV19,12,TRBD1,CASSTGVVPQHF,TGTGCCAGTAGCACAGGGGTGGTACCCCAGCATTTT
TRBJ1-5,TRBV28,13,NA,CASSTTTNQPQHF,TGTGCCAGCAGTACAACAACGAATCAGCCCCAGCATTTT